This T cell receptor (beta chain) was captured by sequencing in a study of blood T cell repertoires in COVID-19. Across the study: Researchers got acute and convalescent COVID-19 samples from the United States, Italy and Spain. PBMCs, B-cell-depleted T cells, or T cells provided the cDNA or gDNA that made up the material.

As originally analysed: Amplification of reference gene primers was used by the study to estimate nucleated cell counts. The method was immunoSEQ multiplex PCR; TCRdb's version includes in-frame clones alone and lacks a portion of them. V, J and clone size derive from that table, while D and trimming were established from the DNA sequence. The repertoire has approximately 300,000 clones, 88% of them found once; the top ten carry 3.5% to 4.5%. The junction had 5 bases not matched to a gene; V was cut back by 1 base and J by 1 base. The CDR3 has 16 amino acids. CDR1 is SGHNT, CDR2 YENEEA, per germline.

The sequence derives from a woman in her fifties or sixties with active or convalescent COVID-19. The genes are TRBV11-3 and TRBJ1-1; 8 positions agree with TRBD1. Sequencing input: peripheral blood. CDR3 sequence reads: CASSLGTGFGNTEAFF. DNA for the CDR3: TGTGCCAGCAGCTTAGGGACAGGGTTCGGGAACACTGAAGCTTTCTTT. Full variable domain (rest looked up from reference TRBV11-3 and TRBJ1-1): EAGVVQSPRYKIIEKKQPVAFWCNPISGHNTLYWYLQNLGQGPELLIRYENEEAVDDSQLPKDRFSAERLKGVDSTLKIQPAELGDSAVYLCASSLGTGFGNTEAFFGQGTRLTVV.